Listed here is a single T cell receptor (beta chain). Its antigen is undetermined. The sample is drawn from a study of OX40 agonist ivuxolimab in advanced cancers. Study context: Prior checkpoint blockade (anti-PD-1, anti-PD-L1 or anti-CTLA-4) was permitted; roughly 40% had it. Regarding the study as a whole: The study observed clonal expansion of CD4+ and CD8+ blood T cells by week 6 at 0.1 to 3.0 mg/kg.

Measured with immunoSEQ multiplex PCR; TCRdb has only the in-frame clones, and not every one. The repertoire includes 70,000 or so clones, approximately 91% of them detected once, and around 0.31% sits in the top ten. The specimen comprised CD4+ or CD8+ T cells sorted from blood, sampled in a trial of the OX40 agonist ivuxolimab. The clonotype comes from an adult with an advanced solid tumor such as melanoma, head and neck, liver or kidney cancer.

CDR3 nucleotide sequence: TGTGCCAGCTCACCAGATAGGAATAACTATGGCTACACCTTC. Its protein is CASSPDRNNYGYTF. This chain links TRBV18 with TRBJ1-2; D gene unclear. The CDR3 is 14 amino acids. The V gene lost 2 bases and the J gene lost 1 base, with 8 bases spanning the gap. The germline V gene has CDR1 KGHSH and CDR2 LQKENI.